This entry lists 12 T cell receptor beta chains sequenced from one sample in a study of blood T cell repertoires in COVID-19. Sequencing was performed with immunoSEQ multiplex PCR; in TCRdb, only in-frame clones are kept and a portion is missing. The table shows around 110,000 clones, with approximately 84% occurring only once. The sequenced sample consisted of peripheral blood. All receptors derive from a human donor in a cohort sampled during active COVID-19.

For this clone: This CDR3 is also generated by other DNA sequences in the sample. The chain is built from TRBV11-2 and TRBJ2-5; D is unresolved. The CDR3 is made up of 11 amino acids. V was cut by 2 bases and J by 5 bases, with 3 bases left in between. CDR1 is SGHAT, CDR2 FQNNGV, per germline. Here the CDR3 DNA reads TGTGCCAGCAGCTTACAGGAGACCCAGTACTTC. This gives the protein CASSLQETQYF.

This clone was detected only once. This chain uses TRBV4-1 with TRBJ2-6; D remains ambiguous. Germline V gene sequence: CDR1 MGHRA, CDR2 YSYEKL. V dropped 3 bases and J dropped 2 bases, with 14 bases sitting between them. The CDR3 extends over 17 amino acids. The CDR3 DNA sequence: TGCGCCAGCAGCCACCTATATTCTGTGGCTGGGGCCAACGTCCTGACTTTC. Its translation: CASSHLYSVAGANVLTF.

CDR3 loop: CASSNSGSSGEQYV. Here the CDR3 DNA reads TGTGCCAGCAGCAATAGCGGGAGCTCTGGCGAGCAGTACGTC. The chain joins TRBV3-1 (or the pseudogene TRBV3-2) to TRBJ2-7, with 9 bases lining up with TRBD2. The CDR3 is 14 amino acids. Per the germline V gene, CDR1 is LGHDT and CDR2 is YNNKEL (reference sequence). V was pared by 5 bases and J by 6 bases, with 8 bases of the junction left unmatched.

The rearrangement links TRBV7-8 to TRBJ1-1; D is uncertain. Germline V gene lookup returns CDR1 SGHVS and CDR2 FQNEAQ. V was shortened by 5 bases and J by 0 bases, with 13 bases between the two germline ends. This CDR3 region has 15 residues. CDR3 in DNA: TGTGCCAGCAGCCCTTTCCGACAAATGAACACTGAAGCTTTCTTT. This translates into CASSPFRQMNTEAFF. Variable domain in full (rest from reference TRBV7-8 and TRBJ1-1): GAGVSQSPRYKVAKRGQDVALRCDPISGHVSLFWYQQALGQGPEFLTYFQNEAQLDKSGLPSDRFFAERPEGSVSTLKIQRTQQEDSAVYLCASSPFRQMNTEAFFGQGTRLTVV.

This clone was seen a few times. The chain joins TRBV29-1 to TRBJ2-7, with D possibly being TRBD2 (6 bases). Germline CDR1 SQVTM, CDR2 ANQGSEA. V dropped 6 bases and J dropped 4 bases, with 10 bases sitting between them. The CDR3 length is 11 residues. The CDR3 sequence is CSVGTAYEQYF. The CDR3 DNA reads TGCAGCGTCGGGACTGCTTACGAGCAGTACTTC.

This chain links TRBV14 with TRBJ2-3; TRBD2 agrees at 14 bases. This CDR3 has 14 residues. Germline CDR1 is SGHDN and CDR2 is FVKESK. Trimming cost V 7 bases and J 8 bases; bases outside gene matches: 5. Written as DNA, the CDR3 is TGTGCCAGCAAATTAGGACTAGCGGGAGGTACGCAGTATTTT. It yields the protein CASKLGLAGGTQYF.

The CDR3 DNA follows: TGTGCCAGCAGCTTCGGAGGGGACACAGATACGCAGTATTTT. It yields the protein CASSFGGDTDTQYF. The J gene is TRBJ2-3, the V gene TRBV7-2, with a possible D match to TRBD2 (6 bases). Germline values: CDR1 SGHTA, CDR2 FQGNSA. The CDR3 is 14 amino acids. Trimming cost V 3 bases and J 2 bases, with 9 bases left between them.

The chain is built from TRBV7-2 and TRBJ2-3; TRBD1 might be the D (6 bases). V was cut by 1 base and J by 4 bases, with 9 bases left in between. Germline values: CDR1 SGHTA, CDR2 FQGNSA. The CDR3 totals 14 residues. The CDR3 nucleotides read TGTGCCAGCAGCTTAGTTCAGGGGTCAGATACGCAGTATTTT. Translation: CASSLVQGSDTQYF.

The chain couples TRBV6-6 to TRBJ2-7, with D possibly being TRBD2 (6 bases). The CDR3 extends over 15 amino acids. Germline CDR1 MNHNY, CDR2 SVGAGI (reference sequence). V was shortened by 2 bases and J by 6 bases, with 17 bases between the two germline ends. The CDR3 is CASSYRSGPEGEQYF. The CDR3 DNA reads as TGTGCCAGCAGTTACCGATCAGGGCCGGAGGGCGAGCAGTACTTC.

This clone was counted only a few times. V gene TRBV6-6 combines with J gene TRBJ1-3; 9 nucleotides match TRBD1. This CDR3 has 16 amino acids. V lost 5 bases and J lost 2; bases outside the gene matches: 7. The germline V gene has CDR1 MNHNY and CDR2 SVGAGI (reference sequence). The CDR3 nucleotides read TGTGCCAGCAGTCAAGCCGGGACAGGGCCTGGAAACACCATATATTTT. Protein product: CASSQAGTGPGNTIYF.

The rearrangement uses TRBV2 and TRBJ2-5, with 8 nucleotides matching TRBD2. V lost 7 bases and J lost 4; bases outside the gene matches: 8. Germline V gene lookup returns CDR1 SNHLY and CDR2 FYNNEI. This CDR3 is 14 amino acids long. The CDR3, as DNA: TGTGCCAGCAAAGAGCGGGAGAGTCTAGAGACCCAGTACTTC. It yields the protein CASKERESLETQYF.

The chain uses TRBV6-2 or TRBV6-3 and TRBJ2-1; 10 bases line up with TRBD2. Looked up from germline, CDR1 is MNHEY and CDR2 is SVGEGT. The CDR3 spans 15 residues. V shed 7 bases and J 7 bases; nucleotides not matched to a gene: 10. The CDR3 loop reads CASTPSGSGDNEQFF. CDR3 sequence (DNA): TGTGCCAGCACCCCTAGCGGGAGTGGTGATAATGAGCAGTTCTTC.